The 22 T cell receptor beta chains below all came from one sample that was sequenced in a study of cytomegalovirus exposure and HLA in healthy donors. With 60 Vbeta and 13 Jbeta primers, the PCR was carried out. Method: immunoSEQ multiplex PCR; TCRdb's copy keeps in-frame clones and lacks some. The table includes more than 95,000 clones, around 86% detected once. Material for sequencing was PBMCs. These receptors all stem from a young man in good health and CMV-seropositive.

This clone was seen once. The CDR3 bases are TGTGCCACTGAGACTGATGGGGAGCTGTTTTTT. Protein sequence: CATETDGELFF. This rearrangement joins TRBV15 to TRBJ2-2; D remains ambiguous. The germline V gene encodes CDR1 LNHNV and CDR2 YYDKDF (reference sequence). The V end lost 9 bases, the J end lost 8 bases, and 10 bases lay between the germline ends. The CDR3 has 11 amino acids.

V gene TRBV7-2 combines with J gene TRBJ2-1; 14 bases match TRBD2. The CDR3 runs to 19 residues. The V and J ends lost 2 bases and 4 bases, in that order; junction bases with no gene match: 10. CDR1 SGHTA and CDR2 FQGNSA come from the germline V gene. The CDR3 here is CASSLPSTSGGATYNEQFF. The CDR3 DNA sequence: TGTGCCAGCAGCTTACCGTCGACTAGCGGGGGGGCTACGTACAATGAGCAGTTCTTC.

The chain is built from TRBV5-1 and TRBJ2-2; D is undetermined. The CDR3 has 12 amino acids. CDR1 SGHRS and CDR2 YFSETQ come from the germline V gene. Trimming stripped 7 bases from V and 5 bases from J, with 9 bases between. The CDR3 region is CASGVGTGELFF. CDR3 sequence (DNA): TGCGCCAGCGGAGTCGGGACCGGGGAGCTGTTTTTT.

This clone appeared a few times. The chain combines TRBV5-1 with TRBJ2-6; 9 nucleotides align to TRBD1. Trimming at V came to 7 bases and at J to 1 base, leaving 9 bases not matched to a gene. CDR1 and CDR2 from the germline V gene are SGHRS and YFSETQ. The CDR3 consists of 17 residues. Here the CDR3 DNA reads TGCGCCAGCGCCCTGTCACAGGGGGCGTCTGGGGCCAACGTCCTGACTTTC. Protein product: CASALSQGASGANVLTF.

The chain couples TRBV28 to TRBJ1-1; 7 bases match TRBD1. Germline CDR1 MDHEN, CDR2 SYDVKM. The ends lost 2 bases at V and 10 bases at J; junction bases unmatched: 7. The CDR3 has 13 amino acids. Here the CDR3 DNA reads TGTGCCAGCAGTTTAGGGAGACAGGGTGTAGCTTTCTTT. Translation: CASSLGRQGVAFF. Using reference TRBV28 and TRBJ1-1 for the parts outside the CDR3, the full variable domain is DVKVTQSSRYLVKRTGEKVFLECVQDMDHENMFWYRQDPGLGLRLIYFSYDVKMKEKGDIPEGYSVSREKKERFSLILESASTNQTSMYLCASSLGRQGVAFFGQGTRLTVV.

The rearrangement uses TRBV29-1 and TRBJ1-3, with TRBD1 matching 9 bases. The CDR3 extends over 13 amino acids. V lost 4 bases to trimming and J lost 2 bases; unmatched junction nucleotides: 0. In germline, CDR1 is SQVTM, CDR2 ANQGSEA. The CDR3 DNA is TGCAGCGTTGGACAGGGGGCTGGAAACACCATATATTTT. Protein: CSVGQGAGNTIYF. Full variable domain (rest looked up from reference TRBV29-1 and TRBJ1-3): SAVISQKPSRDICQRGTSLTIQCQVDSQVTMMFWYRQQPGQSLTLIATANQGSEATYESGFVIDKFPISRPNLTFSTLTVSNMSPEDSSIYLCSVGQGAGNTIYFGEGSWLTVV.

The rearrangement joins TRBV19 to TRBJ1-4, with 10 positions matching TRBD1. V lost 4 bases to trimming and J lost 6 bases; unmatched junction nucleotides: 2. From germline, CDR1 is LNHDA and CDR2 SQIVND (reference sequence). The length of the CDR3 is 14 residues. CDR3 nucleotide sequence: TGTGCCAGTAGTAAGGACAGGGGGTATGAAAAACTGTTTTTT. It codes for CASSKDRGYEKLFF.

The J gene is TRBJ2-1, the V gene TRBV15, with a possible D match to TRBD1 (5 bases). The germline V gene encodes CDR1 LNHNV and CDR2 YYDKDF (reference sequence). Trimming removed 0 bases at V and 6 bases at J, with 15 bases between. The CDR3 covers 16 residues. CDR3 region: CATSREAWARANEQFF. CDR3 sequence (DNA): TGTGCCACCAGCAGAGAAGCATGGGCCAGGGCCAATGAGCAGTTCTTC.

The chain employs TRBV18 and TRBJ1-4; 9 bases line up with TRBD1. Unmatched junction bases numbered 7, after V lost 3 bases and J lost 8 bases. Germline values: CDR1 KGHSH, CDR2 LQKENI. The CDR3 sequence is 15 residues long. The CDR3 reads CASSPNRGQREKLFF. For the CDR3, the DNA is TGTGCCAGCTCACCGAACAGGGGGCAACGAGAAAAACTGTTTTTT. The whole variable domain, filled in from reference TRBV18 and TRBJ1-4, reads NAGVMQNPRHLVRRRGQEARLRCSPMKGHSHVYWYRQLPEEGLKFMVYLQKENIIDESGMPKERFSAEFPKEGPSILRIQQVVRGDSAAYFCASSPNRGQREKLFFGSGTQLSVL.

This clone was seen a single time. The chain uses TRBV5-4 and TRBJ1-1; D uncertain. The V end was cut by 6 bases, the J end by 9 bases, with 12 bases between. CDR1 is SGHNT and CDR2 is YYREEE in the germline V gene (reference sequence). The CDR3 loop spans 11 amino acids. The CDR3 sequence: CASISGSQAFF. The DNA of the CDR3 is TGTGCCAGCATCTCCGGGAGCCAAGCTTTCTTT.

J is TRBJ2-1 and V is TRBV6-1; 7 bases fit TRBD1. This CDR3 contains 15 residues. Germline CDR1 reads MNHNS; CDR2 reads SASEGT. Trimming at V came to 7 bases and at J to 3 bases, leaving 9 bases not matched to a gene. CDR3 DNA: TGTGCCAGCACCCCCGGCAGGGGGATCTACAATGAGCAGTTCTTC. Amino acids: CASTPGRGIYNEQFF.

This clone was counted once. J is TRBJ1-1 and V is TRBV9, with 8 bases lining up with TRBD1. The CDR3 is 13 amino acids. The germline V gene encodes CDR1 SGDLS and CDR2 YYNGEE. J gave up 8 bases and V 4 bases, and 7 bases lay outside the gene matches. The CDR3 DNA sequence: TGTGCCAGCAGCCCCCGGAGGGACAGGGAAGCTTTCTTT. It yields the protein CASSPRRDREAFF. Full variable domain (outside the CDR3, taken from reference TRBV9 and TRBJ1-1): DSGVTQTPKHLITATGQRVTLRCSPRSGDLSVYWYQQSLDQGLQFLIQYYNGEERAKGNILERFSAQQFPDLHSELNLSSLELGDSALYFCASSPRRDREAFFGQGTRLTVV.

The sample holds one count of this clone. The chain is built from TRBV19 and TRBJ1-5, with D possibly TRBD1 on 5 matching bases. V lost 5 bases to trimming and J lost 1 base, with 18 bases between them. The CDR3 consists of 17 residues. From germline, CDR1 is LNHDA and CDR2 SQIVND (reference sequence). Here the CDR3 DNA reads TGTGCCAGTAGTCCCCCCTGGGAGGAGGGGAGCAATCAGCCCCAGCATTTT. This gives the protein CASSPPWEEGSNQPQHF.

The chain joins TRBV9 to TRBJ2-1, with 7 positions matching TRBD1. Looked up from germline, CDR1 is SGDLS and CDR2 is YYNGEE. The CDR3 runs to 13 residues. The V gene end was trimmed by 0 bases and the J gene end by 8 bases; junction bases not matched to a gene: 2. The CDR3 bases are TGTGCCAGCAGCGTAGACAGGGGCCATGAGCAGTTCTTC. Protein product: CASSVDRGHEQFF.

CDR3 bases: TGTGCCAGCAGTCCCGGCCTAACTAACCCCCGCGAGCAGTACTTC. Residues: CASSPGLTNPREQYF. This chain links TRBV28 with TRBJ2-7; no definite D call. CDR1 and CDR2 (germline): MDHEN, SYDVKM. Trimming took 5 bases from V and 6 from J, leaving 20 bases between them. The CDR3 covers 15 residues.

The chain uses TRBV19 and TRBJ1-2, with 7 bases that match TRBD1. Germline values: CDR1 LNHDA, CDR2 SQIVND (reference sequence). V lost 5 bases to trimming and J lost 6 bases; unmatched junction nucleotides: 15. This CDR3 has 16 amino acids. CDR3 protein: CASSPTFLGDSDGYTF. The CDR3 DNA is TGTGCCAGTAGTCCTACCTTCTTAGGGGACAGTGATGGCTACACCTTC. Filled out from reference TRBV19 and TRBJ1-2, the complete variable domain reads DGGITQSPKYLFRKEGQNVTLSCEQNLNHDAMYWYRQDPGQGLRLIYYSQIVNDFQKGDIAEGYSVSREKKESFPLTVTSAQKNPTAFYLCASSPTFLGDSDGYTFGSGTRLTVV.

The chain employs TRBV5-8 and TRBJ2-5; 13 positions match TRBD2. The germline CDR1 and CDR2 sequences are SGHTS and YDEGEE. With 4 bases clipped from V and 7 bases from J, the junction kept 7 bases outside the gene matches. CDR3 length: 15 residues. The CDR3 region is CASSLLAGGSGTQYF. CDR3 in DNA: TGTGCCAGCAGCCTACTAGCGGGGGGGAGTGGGACCCAGTACTTC.

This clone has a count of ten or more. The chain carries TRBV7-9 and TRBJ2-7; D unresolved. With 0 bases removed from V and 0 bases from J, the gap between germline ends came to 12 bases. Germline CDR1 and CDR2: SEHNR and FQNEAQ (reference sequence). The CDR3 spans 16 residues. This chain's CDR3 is CASSLALAGSSYEQYF. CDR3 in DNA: TGTGCCAGCAGCTTAGCCCTGGCAGGAAGCTCCTACGAGCAGTACTTC.

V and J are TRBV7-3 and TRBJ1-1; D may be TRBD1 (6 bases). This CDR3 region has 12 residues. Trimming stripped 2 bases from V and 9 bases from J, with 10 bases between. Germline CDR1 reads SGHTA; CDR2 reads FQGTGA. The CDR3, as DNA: TGTGCCAGCAGCTTAGAGACAGGAAAAGCTTTCTTT. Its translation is CASSLETGKAFF.

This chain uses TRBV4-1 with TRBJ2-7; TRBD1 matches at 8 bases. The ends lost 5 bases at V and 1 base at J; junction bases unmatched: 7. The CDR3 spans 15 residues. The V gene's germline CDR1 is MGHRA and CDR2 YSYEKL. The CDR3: CASSGGQVKSYEQYF. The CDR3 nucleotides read TGCGCCAGCAGCGGGGGACAGGTTAAATCCTACGAGCAGTACTTC.

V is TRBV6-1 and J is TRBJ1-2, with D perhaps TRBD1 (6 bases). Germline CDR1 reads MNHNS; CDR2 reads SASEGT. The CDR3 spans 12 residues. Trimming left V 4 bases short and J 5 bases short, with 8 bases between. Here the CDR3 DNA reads TGTGCCAGCAGTGTGACAGGATATGGCTACACCTTC. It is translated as CASSVTGYGYTF.

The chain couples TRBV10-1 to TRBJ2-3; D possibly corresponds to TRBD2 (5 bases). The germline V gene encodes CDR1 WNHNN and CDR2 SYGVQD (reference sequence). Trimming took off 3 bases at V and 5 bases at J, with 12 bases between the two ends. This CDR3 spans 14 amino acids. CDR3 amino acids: CASSDGVIGDTQYF. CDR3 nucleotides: TGCGCCAGCAGTGACGGGGTTATTGGAGATACGCAGTATTTT.